What follows are 29 T cell receptor beta chains derived from one specimen sequenced in a study of metastatic and nonmetastatic thyroid tumors. Nobody among the patients had been given any treatment before thyroid surgery. TCRdb re-called the PCR reads with MiXCR. The data hold 35,000 to 50,000 clones, with about an eighth observed a single time. Sequencing was done on a sample of blood. All receptors derive from a male donor with papillary thyroid cancer or a benign thyroid nodule (not recorded which). Some clones in this sample may be carry-over from other donors' samples.

This clone came up many times. The rearrangement uses TRBV6-2 or TRBV6-3 and TRBJ2-2, with 11 bases identical to TRBD2. The length of the CDR3 is 16 residues. In germline, CDR1 is MNHEY, CDR2 SVGEGT. V lost 5 bases, J lost 7 bases, and 9 bases stayed unmatched. This CDR3 reads CASSHRLAGSVGELFF. In DNA form, the CDR3 reads TGTGCCAGCAGTCACAGACTAGCGGGATCAGTCGGGGAGCTGTTTTTT.

This clone was seen ten or more times. This chain uses TRBV6-2 or TRBV6-3 with TRBJ2-5; 9 bases match TRBD2. Trimming removed 3 bases from V and 3 bases from J; junction bases left unmatched: 14. This CDR3 comprises 18 residues. Germline V gives CDR1 MNHEY, CDR2 SVGEGT. The CDR3 reads CASSYLAGTSQEKETQYF. The CDR3 DNA sequence: TGTGCCAGCAGTTATCTAGCGGGAACCTCCCAAGAGAAAGAGACCCAGTACTTC.

This clone was recorded only once. The chain links TRBV5-1 to TRBJ2-2; D unclear. The length of the CDR3 is 13 residues. The V end lost 2 bases, the J end lost 8 bases, and 10 bases lay between the germline ends. Germline V gene lookup returns CDR1 SGHRS and CDR2 YFSETQ. The CDR3 nucleotides are TGCGCCAGCAGCTTACCTTCTTCGGGGGAGCTGTTTTTT. Its translation is CASSLPSSGELFF.

The sample holds many counts of this clone. This chain connects TRBV11-2 to TRBJ2-7, with no clear D. The CDR3 runs to 13 residues. V lost 5 bases to trimming and J lost 1 base, with 9 bases between them. Germline lookup yields CDR1 SGHAT and CDR2 FQNNGV. The CDR3 reads CASSPDGSYEQYF. CDR3 nucleotides: TGTGCCAGCAGCCCGGACGGATCCTACGAGCAGTACTTC. Based on the CDR3 plus reference TRBV11-2 and TRBJ2-7, the full variable domain is EAGVAQSPRYKIIEKRQSVAFWCNPISGHATLYWYQQILGQGPKLLIQFQNNGVVDDSQLPKDRFSAERLKGVDSTLKIQPAKLEDSAVYLCASSPDGSYEQYFGPGTRLTVT.

The J gene is TRBJ2-3, the V gene TRBV5-1, with D perhaps TRBD2 (6 bases). The CDR3 sequence is 15 residues long. V lost 4 bases to trimming and J lost 0 bases, with 12 bases between them. Germline CDR1 SGHRS, CDR2 YFSETQ. In DNA form, the CDR3 reads TGCGCCAGCAGCCAAAGCGGGCTTAGCACAGATACGCAGTATTTT. This sequence encodes CASSQSGLSTDTQYF.

About this clone itself: A much more abundant neighbour one base away suggests this may be a read error. This rearrangement joins TRBV7-2 to TRBJ1-4; 7 bases match TRBD1. J was trimmed by 8 bases and V by 7 bases; bases with no gene match: 10. The V gene's germline CDR1 is SGHTA and CDR2 FQGNSA. The CDR3 consists of 14 residues. In DNA, the CDR3 is TGTGCCAGCATCCCGGGACAGCCACCCGAAAAACTGTTTTTT. This sequence encodes CASIPGQPPEKLFF.

This clone showed up many times. The CDR3 is CSAGMGQIQGQPQHF. CDR3 DNA sequence: TGCAGTGCTGGTATGGGACAGATTCAGGGTCAGCCCCAGCATTTT. The chain links TRBV20-1 to TRBJ1-5; 7 bases match TRBD1. Germline V gene data show CDR1 as DFQATT and CDR2 as SNEGSKA (reference sequence). This CDR3 spans 15 amino acids. J lost 6 bases, V lost 5 bases, and 13 bases had no gene match.

This clone occurred many times. The chain combines TRBV11-2 with TRBJ2-5, with D perhaps assigned TRBD1 or TRBD2 (6 bases each). Trimming removed 2 bases at V and 3 bases at J, with 10 bases between. This CDR3 comprises 14 residues. Per the germline V gene, CDR1 is SGHAT and CDR2 is FQNNGV. CDR3 bases: TGTGCCAGCAGCTTATATAGGGGGGAAGAGACCCAGTACTTC. This encodes CASSLYRGEETQYF.

There are many counts of this clone. The chain combines TRBV28 with TRBJ1-1; 9 positions match TRBD1. Germline loops: CDR1 MDHEN, CDR2 SYDVKM. This CDR3 is 16 amino acids long. The ends lost 1 base at V and 7 bases at J; junction bases unmatched: 10. The CDR3, as DNA: TGTGCCAGCAGTTTATTCTTCCCGGGACAGGGATTTGAAGCTTTCTTT. Translated, it gives CASSLFFPGQGFEAFF.

This clone is medium-sized (0.01 to 0.1%). The chain uses TRBV27 and TRBJ1-6; 11 nucleotides line up with TRBD1. V gave up 1 base and J gave up 9 bases; unmatched junction bases: 5. The CDR3 is 16 amino acids. CDR1 MNHEY and CDR2 SMNVEV come from the germline V gene (reference sequence). The CDR3 is CASSLYGQGAPSPLHF. CDR3 sequence (DNA): TGTGCCAGCAGTTTATATGGACAGGGGGCTCCTTCACCCCTCCACTTT.

This clone was detected ten times or more. The chain has TRBV7-9 and TRBJ2-1, with 7 bases identical to TRBD1. V lost 5 bases, J lost 3 bases, and 7 bases stayed unmatched. The CDR3 sequence is 15 residues long. Per the germline V gene, CDR1 is SEHNR and CDR2 is FQNEAQ (reference sequence). The CDR3 loop reads CASSQTRTGYNEQFF. The DNA of the CDR3 is TGTGCCAGCAGCCAAACTAGGACAGGCTACAATGAGCAGTTCTTC.

This clone was detected ten times or more. An end of the junction does not agree with germline; a read error may underlie this. This chain connects TRBV20-1 to TRBJ2-7; a weak D match, TRBD2 (5 bases). The CDR3 length is 13 residues. In germline, CDR1 is DFQATT, CDR2 SNEGSKA (reference sequence). CDR3 in amino acids: CSARETRAYGQYF. As DNA, the CDR3 is TGCAGTGCTAGAGAGACGCGGGCCTACGGGCAGTACTTC.

The table lists this clone with many counts. The chain joins TRBV30 to TRBJ2-7; 8 positions match TRBD1. This CDR3 is built from 11 residues. The trim removed 7 bases at V and 3 bases at J, leaving 2 bases unmatched. CDR1 and CDR2 from the germline V gene are GTSNPN and SVGIG (reference sequence). DNA for the CDR3: TGTGCCTATGGGACAGGCTACGAGCAGTACTTC. Its protein product is CAYGTGYEQYF.

This clone was picked up many times. The chain joins TRBV24-1 to TRBJ2-2; TRBD1 matches at 9 bases. With 9 bases clipped from V and 4 bases from J, the junction kept 5 bases outside the gene matches. Germline CDR1 reads KGHDR; CDR2 reads SFDVKD. This CDR3 is built from 14 residues. CDR3 in amino acids: CATARGQGTGELFF. CDR3 DNA: TGTGCCACCGCGAGGGGACAGGGCACCGGGGAGCTGTTTTTT.

This clone has more than one count but fewer than ten. This chain uses TRBV18 with TRBJ2-2; either TRBD1 or TRBD2 may fit D (5 bases each). This CDR3 contains 16 residues. Trimming took off 4 bases at V and 0 bases at J, with 12 bases between the two ends. CDR1 and CDR2 from the germline V gene are KGHSH and LQKENI. Written as DNA, the CDR3 is TGTGCCAGCTCACTATGGGACCCGACGAACACCGGGGAGCTGTTTTTT. It encodes CASSLWDPTNTGELFF.

This clone has a count of ten or more. The J gene is TRBJ2-1, the V gene TRBV9, with TRBD2 matching over 8 bases. Germline V lookup: CDR1 SGDLS, CDR2 YYNGEE. V gave up 2 bases and J gave up 5 bases; unmatched junction bases: 6. CDR3 length: 15 residues. Written as DNA, the CDR3 is TGTGCCAGCAGCGTCGCCGGGACTAGACACAATGAGCAGTTCTTC. Protein: CASSVAGTRHNEQFF.

The sample holds one count of this clone. A read error may explain this, as a much larger clone is one base away. The chain is built from TRBV4-3 and TRBJ2-1; 11 bases are shared with TRBD1. Germline assignment: CDR1 LGHNA and CDR2 YSLEER. The CDR3 loop spans 14 amino acids. The DNA for the CDR3 is TGCGCCAGCAGCCAAGGGACAGGGGGCAATGATCAGTTCTTC. Translated, it gives CASSQGTGGNDQFF.

This clone was seen many times. The chain has TRBV30 and TRBJ2-3; the match to TRBD2 covers 7 bases. V shed 1 base and J 0 bases; nucleotides not matched to a gene: 4. CDR3 length equals 15 residues. Germline V gene data show CDR1 as GTSNPN and CDR2 as SVGIG (reference sequence). CDR3 loop: CAWSGGGISTDTQYF. As DNA, the CDR3 is TGTGCCTGGAGTGGGGGGGGGATTAGCACAGATACGCAGTATTTT.

This clone was seen repeatedly, ten times or more. The chain couples TRBV5-1 to TRBJ2-2; TRBD1 matches 9 bases. There are 16 residues in the CDR3. V was pared by 4 bases and J by 6 bases, with 10 bases of the junction left unmatched. Germline CDR1 and CDR2: SGHRS and YFSETQ. CDR3 loop: CASSHMWDREAGELFF. For the CDR3, the DNA is TGCGCCAGCAGCCACATGTGGGACAGGGAAGCCGGGGAGCTGTTTTTT. Based on the CDR3 plus reference TRBV5-1 and TRBJ2-2, the full variable domain is KAGVTQTPRYLIKTRGQQVTLSCSPISGHRSVSWYQQTPGQGLQFLFEYFSETQRNKGNFPGRFSGRQFSNSRSEMNVSTLELGDSALYLCASSHMWDREAGELFFGEGSRLTVL.

At least ten counts were recorded for this clone. V gene TRBV27 combines with J gene TRBJ2-5; perhaps TRBD2 as D (5 bases). The CDR3 is made up of 13 amino acids. The V and J ends lost 10 bases and 5 bases respectively, with 17 bases between them. Germline CDR1 and CDR2: MNHEY and SMNVEV (reference sequence). The CDR3 sequence: CATSRVGWETQYF. As DNA, the CDR3 is TGTGCCACCTCGCGGGTTGGGTGGGAGACCCAGTACTTC.

In its sample, this clone was seen a few times. The chain joins TRBV10-3 to TRBJ2-7; D not resolved. Germline lookup yields CDR1 ENHRY and CDR2 SYGVKD. The ends were cut back, 7 bases at V and 0 bases at J, with 16 bases in the middle. CDR3 length: 15 amino acids. CDR3 DNA sequence: TGTGCCATCATCCCCGGCTCGGGTGACTCCTACGAGCAGTACTTC. Amino acids: CAIIPGSGDSYEQYF.

This clone was observed a few times. This chain joins TRBV27 and TRBJ2-7; a weak D match, TRBD2 (6 bases). V was shortened by 5 bases and J by 3 bases, with 17 bases between the two germline ends. This CDR3 has 15 amino acids. The germline V gene has CDR1 MNHEY and CDR2 SMNVEV (reference sequence). The CDR3 spells CASSRRGAGSYEQYF. The CDR3 nucleotides read TGTGCCAGCAGTCGCCGCGGGGCTGGAAGCTACGAGCAGTACTTC.

This clone was seen repeatedly, ten times or more. The chain carries TRBV6-1 and TRBJ2-6; perhaps TRBD2 as D (6 bases). Germline V lookup: CDR1 MNHNS, CDR2 SASEGT. V lost 7 bases and J 0 bases, leaving 13 bases between the germline ends. This CDR3 comprises 16 residues. CDR3 protein: CASTNPRGSGANVLTF. CDR3 in DNA: TGTGCCAGCACCAACCCGCGGGGCTCTGGGGCCAACGTCCTGACTTTC.

In this sample, this clone turned up many times. The chain carries TRBV4-1 and TRBJ2-3, with no clear D. From germline, CDR1 is MGHRA and CDR2 YSYEKL. This CDR3 is built from 14 residues. Trimming removed 0 bases from V and 6 bases from J, with 10 bases in between. CDR3 in DNA: TGCGCCAGCAGCCAAGACGGCGTTGGCGATACGCAGTATTTT. It yields the protein CASSQDGVGDTQYF.

This clone was seen repeatedly, ten times or more. The rearrangement links TRBV7-2 to TRBJ2-3; D might be TRBD2 (6 bases). Between the trimmed V and J ends, which lost 1 base and 5 bases, there was a span of 13 bases. This CDR3 is 15 amino acids long. Germline CDR1 is SGHTA and CDR2 is FQGNSA. CDR3 bases: TGTGCCAGCAGCTTAGGGGCGGGAACGATAGATACGCAGTATTTT. Protein product: CASSLGAGTIDTQYF.

There are a few counts of this clone. The chain joins TRBV12-3 or TRBV12-4 to TRBJ1-2, with TRBD1 as a possible D gene (5 bases). Trimming took off 5 bases at V and 7 bases at J, with 14 bases between the two ends. This CDR3 comprises 13 residues. CDR3 DNA: TGTGCCAGCAGTCAAACCCCAGGGAGTGGCTACACCTTC. It yields the protein CASSQTPGSGYTF.

This clone was counted at least ten times. The V call is TRBV20-1, the J call TRBJ1-2; 8 bases agree with TRBD1. CDR1 is DFQATT, CDR2 SNEGSKA, per germline (reference sequence). This CDR3 contains 18 residues. J was trimmed by 4 bases and V by 0 bases; bases with no gene match: 16. In DNA, the CDR3 is TGCAGTGCTAGAGATCAACTTGGACAGGGTTCAAGTGGCTATGGCTACACCTTC. It translates to CSARDQLGQGSSGYGYTF.

With regard to this clone: A single base separates this from a much larger clone, so it may be a read error. Other DNA variants within this sample encode the same CDR3. The V call is TRBV9, the J call TRBJ2-3; D may be TRBD2 (6 bases). This CDR3 contains 13 residues. V was trimmed by 4 bases and J by 4 bases, leaving 10 bases between them. The germline V gene has CDR1 SGDLS and CDR2 YYNGEE. CDR3 protein: CASSSWGADTQYF. The CDR3 nucleotides are TGTGCCAGCAGCTCCTGGGGGGCAGATACGCAGTATTTT.

This clone appeared many times. The same CDR3 also results from other DNA sequences found in this sample. The chain has TRBV20-1 and TRBJ2-1; the match to TRBD2 covers 11 bases. Germline V lookup: CDR1 DFQATT, CDR2 SNEGSKA (reference sequence). The CDR3 loop spans 14 amino acids. Unmatched junction bases numbered 6, after V lost 2 bases and J lost 9 bases. The CDR3 DNA is TGCAGTGCTAGAAGCCTAGCGGGAGGAATTGAGCAGTTCTTC. Its translation is CSARSLAGGIEQFF.